This TCR beta chain was obtained from a study of blood T cell repertoires in COVID-19. Study details: Samples representing acute and convalescent COVID-19 were sourced from the United States, Italy and Spain. Nucleic acid was either cDNA or gDNA, and it came from T cells, B-cell-depleted T cells, or PBMCs.

The authors' processing: Amplification of reference gene primers was used by the study to estimate nucleated cell counts. TCRdb's table, derived via immunoSEQ multiplex PCR, lists solely in-frame clones and lacks some. V, J and clone size were drawn from that table, and D and trimming were deduced from the DNA. The table shows over 70,000 clones, with about 90% occurring only once. The sequencing input was peripheral blood. The sequence derives from a man older than 75 with acute or convalescent COVID-19.

CDR3 protein: CASSPRLAGAGETQYF. CDR3 sequence (DNA): TGTGCCAGCAGCCCCCGACTAGCGGGAGCCGGGGAGACCCAGTACTTC. The chain recombines TRBV4-2 with TRBJ2-5; TRBD2 matches 12 bases. Germline values: CDR1 LGHNA, CDR2 YNFKEQ. V was clipped by 4 bases and J by 5 bases; unmatched bases: 8. The CDR3 is 16 residues long.